This entry is about one TCR beta chain. The data originate from a study of OX40 agonist ivuxolimab in advanced cancers. Across the whole study: As their treatment, patients were administered ivuxolimab, an agonistic anti-OX40 (CD134) antibody. Patients treated during dose escalation were battling hepatocellular carcinoma, melanoma, renal cell or head and neck cancer. One patient with hepatocellular carcinoma and two with cutaneous melanoma, three in all, had partial responses.

Libraries were prepared by immunoSEQ multiplex PCR; TCRdb keeps only in-frame clonotypes and omits some of them. The sample contains about 59,000 clones, over 80% of which appear only once. Germline loops: CDR1 LNHNV, CDR2 YYDKDF (reference sequence). The CDR3 has 15 amino acids. Trimming pared 0 bases from V and 0 bases from J, leaving 8 bases between. Sequences were derived from CD4+ or CD8+ T cells sorted from blood, sampled in a trial of the OX40 agonist ivuxolimab. The V gene is TRBV15, the J gene TRBJ1-1, with D hard to call. The receptor comes from an adult with an advanced solid tumor such as melanoma, head and neck, liver or kidney cancer. CDR3: CATSRDADLNTEAFF. The DNA for the CDR3 is TGTGCCACCAGCAGAGATGCGGATTTGAACACTGAAGCTTTCTTT.